This T cell receptor beta chain was documented in a study of blood T cell repertoires in COVID-19 (dated by TCRdb to 2020 to 2022). Notes on the research overall: Samples covering the acute and convalescent phases of COVID-19 were provided by collaborators in the United States, Italy and Spain. The material from the prospective study consisted of cDNA or gDNA derived from T cells, B-cell-depleted T cells, or PBMCs. The dataset comprised deeply sampled blood TCRbeta repertoires from subjects exposed to, actively infected with, or recovered from COVID-19. HLA class I and class II types, where available, came from metadata supplied by the sample provider rather than from assay-based typing. A freely available public database, intended as a resource for researchers studying the immune response to SARS-CoV-2, is where the repertoires were released. Sample metadata almost always included a de-identified subject ID, COVID-19 status, age in years and sex. The samples were drawn from two sources: the first 160 participants of the ongoing ImmuneRACE study, and about 1,300 subjects contributed by 6 global collaborators. The paper as a whole reports these results and caveats: Clinical and demographic metadata were provided uncurated, with the amount varying by source and participant.

Each collaborating institution followed its own protocols to collect whole blood in K2EDTA tubes. For TCRbeta analysis, collaborators shipped samples as frozen whole blood, isolated PBMCs, or DNA extracted from either of those sample types. V and J are truncated by 3 bases and 2 bases respectively, leaving an intervening sequence of 17 bases. Via the germline V gene, CDR1 is MDHEN and CDR2 SYDVKM. The CDR3 numbers 17 residues from cysteine through phenylalanine. Of all the DNA, just the CDR3 is kept, 51 bases in frame from base 1. In the case of this clone: Which antigen it targets is not known. Base-call qualities are not available, and no considerably larger clone is one nucleotide away.

TCRbeta CDR3 regions were amplified from genomic DNA using the immunoSEQ Assay, a bias-controlled multiplex PCR. For the original study's pipeline: The number of nucleated cells in each sample was estimated from the amplification of reference gene primers within the assay. To quantify the absolute abundance of each unique TCRbeta CDR3 rearrangement, sequence reads were collapsed and filtered. For each sample, productive Simpson clonality was calculated by taking the square root of Simpson's diversity index across productive rearrangements. This is the immuneACCESS table as TCRdb keeps it, with only in-frame sequences that have V and J called. A part of the clones is gone; compared with another copy, unresolved V genes explain less than half, and the rest is unexplained. D and trimming were read from the DNA, whereas the V and J calls and clone size are those reported in that table. The sample table lists some 170,000 clones, about four fifths of them with a count of one. The ten top clones hold about 11% of the sample.

This receptor was identified in a man between 60 and 75 years old with active or convalescent COVID-19. The material sequenced was peripheral blood. The V gene is TRBV28 and the J gene is TRBJ1-5; TRBD1 is possibly the D segment (5 matching bases). The CDR3 here reads CASSFPGGGYGNQPQHF. The bases are TGTGCCAGCAGTTTCCCTGGGGGGGGGTACGGCAATCAGCCCCAGCATTTT.